What follows are 32 T cell receptor beta chains derived from one specimen sequenced in a study of cytomegalovirus exposure and HLA in healthy donors. Amplification used 60 Vbeta primers and 13 Jbeta primers. Only in-frame clones appear in the TCRdb table, and some are missing; sequencing was by immunoSEQ multiplex PCR. The sample has about 67,000 clones, about four fifths seen once. Sequences were obtained from PBMCs. The receptors here all came from a woman aged 25 to 39 in good health and CMV-seronegative.

This rearrangement joins TRBV6-5 to TRBJ2-6; 8 bases match TRBD1. Germline trimming cut 6 bases from V and 2 bases from J; bases unmatched to any gene: 3. The CDR3 is 15 residues long. The V gene's germline CDR1 is MNHEY and CDR2 SVGAGI. CDR3 protein: CASRNRGAGANVLTF. CDR3 DNA sequence: TGTGCCAGCAGGAACAGGGGGGCTGGGGCCAACGTCCTGACTTTC.

V gene TRBV6-1 combines with J gene TRBJ1-5; D might be TRBD1 (5 bases). Between the trimmed V and J ends, which lost 1 base and 7 bases, there was a span of 17 bases. The CDR3 sequence is 16 residues long. Germline V gene data show CDR1 as MNHNS and CDR2 as SASEGT. DNA for the CDR3: TGTGCCAGCAGTGAAGAGTACCGCGGGGGTTGGCAGCCCCAGCATTTT. Its protein product is CASSEEYRGGWQPQHF.

The chain joins TRBV6-6 to TRBJ1-5; 10 bases fit TRBD1. The CDR3 has 15 residues. The germline CDR1 and CDR2 sequences are MNHNY and SVGAGI (reference sequence). V shed 6 bases and J 3 bases; nucleotides not matched to a gene: 5. The DNA for the CDR3 is TGTGCCAGCAGGACAGGGGGCAGGGACAATCAGCCCCAGCATTTT. As protein: CASRTGGRDNQPQHF.

This chain joins TRBV9 and TRBJ1-2; 7 bases match TRBD1. V shed 10 bases, J shed 6 bases, and the junction held 9 bases outside the gene matches. Germline CDR1 is SGDLS and CDR2 is YYNGEE. CDR3 length equals 12 residues. The DNA of the CDR3 is TGTGCCGGATTCGACAGGGTTAATGGCTACACCTTC. As protein: CAGFDRVNGYTF.

This clone has a handful of counts. This sequence joins TRBV6-1 and TRBJ1-5, with 9 bases that match TRBD1. Germline V lookup: CDR1 MNHNS, CDR2 SASEGT. The CDR3 is 15 residues long. Trimming at V came to 6 bases and at J to 0 bases, leaving 3 bases not matched to a gene. DNA for the CDR3: TGTGCCAGCAGCGGGGGACAGGGTAGCAATCAGCCCCAGCATTTT. Protein: CASSGGQGSNQPQHF.

The genes are TRBV18 and TRBJ2-5, with 7 bases aligning to TRBD1. The CDR3 is 15 residues long. Germline CDR1 KGHSH, CDR2 LQKENI. V shed 0 bases and J 1 base; nucleotides not matched to a gene: 2. The CDR3 sequence: CASSPPDRPQETQYF. The DNA for the CDR3 is TGTGCCAGCTCACCACCGGACAGGCCCCAAGAGACCCAGTACTTC.

This chain connects TRBV6-6 to TRBJ1-2; 9 bases map to TRBD1. V gave up 6 bases and J gave up 7 bases; unmatched junction bases: 12. The V gene's germline CDR1 is MNHNY and CDR2 SVGAGI (reference sequence). The CDR3 has 15 amino acids. The CDR3 DNA is TGTGCCAGCAGCCCCTCCGGGACAGGGTTTGGTGGCTACACCTTC. Encoded protein: CASSPSGTGFGGYTF.

This rearrangement joins TRBV6-1 to TRBJ1-5; D gene ambiguous. CDR1 is MNHNS and CDR2 is SASEGT in the germline V gene. The CDR3 length is 13 residues. V gave up 1 base and J gave up 14 bases, with 15 bases separating them. CDR3 amino acids: CASSEVVRGQEHF. The CDR3 DNA sequence: TGTGCCAGCAGTGAAGTCGTTAGAGGGCAGGAGCATTTT.

The V and J genes are TRBV5-1 and TRBJ2-2; D is uncertain. CDR1 and CDR2 from the germline V gene are SGHRS and YFSETQ. CDR3 size: 12 residues. The V end lost 0 bases, the J end lost 7 bases, and 4 bases lay between the germline ends. CDR3 loop: CASSLGVGELFF. The CDR3 DNA reads as TGCGCCAGCAGCTTGGGAGTCGGGGAGCTGTTTTTT.

This clone has just a few counts. V and J are TRBV4-3 and TRBJ1-1; 9 bases fit TRBD1. J gave up 5 bases and V 0 bases, and 16 bases lay outside the gene matches. Germline values: CDR1 LGHNA, CDR2 YSLEER. This CDR3 is 19 amino acids long. DNA of the CDR3: TGCGCCAGCAGCCAAGATACCACAGGGGGCGTTTTGTGGGAGACTGAAGCTTTCTTT. Amino acids: CASSQDTTGGVLWETEAFF.

The genes are TRBV10-3 and TRBJ2-7; D ambiguous. V was pared by 0 bases and J by 1 base, with 7 bases between. From germline, CDR1 is ENHRY and CDR2 SYGVKD. CDR3 size: 14 residues. The CDR3 sequence is CAISESVRSYEQYF. CDR3 sequence (DNA): TGTGCCATCAGTGAGTCAGTCAGGTCCTACGAGCAGTACTTC.

The chain is built from TRBV13 and TRBJ2-6; unclear D gene. V gave up 3 bases and J gave up 0 bases, with 6 bases separating them. This CDR3 has 15 residues. Germline CDR1 is PRHDT and CDR2 is FYEKMQ (reference sequence). CDR3 sequence: CASSFRVSGANVLTF. CDR3 DNA: TGTGCCAGCAGCTTCCGCGTCTCTGGGGCCAACGTCCTGACTTTC.

This chain joins TRBV14 and TRBJ1-1, with D unresolved. This CDR3 is built from 17 residues. The V end was cut by 4 bases, the J end by 1 base, with 19 bases between. CDR1 SGHDN and CDR2 FVKESK come from the germline V gene. CDR3 in amino acids: CASSPSFVRAQNTEAFF. CDR3 in DNA: TGTGCCAGCAGCCCGTCCTTTGTGAGGGCGCAGAACACTGAAGCTTTCTTT. Filled out from reference TRBV14 and TRBJ1-1, the complete variable domain reads EAGVTQFPSHSVIEKGQTVTLRCDPISGHDNLYWYRRVMGKEIKFLLHFVKESKQDESGMPNNRFLAERTGGTYSTLKVQPAELEDSGVYFCASSPSFVRAQNTEAFFGQGTRLTVV.

The table lists this clone with a few counts. V and J are TRBV2 and TRBJ1-5; 7 bases map to TRBD1. V lost 6 bases to trimming and J lost 13 bases; unmatched junction nucleotides: 6. The CDR3 sequence is 11 residues long. Germline assignment: CDR1 SNHLY and CDR2 FYNNEI. In DNA form, the CDR3 reads TGTGCCAGCAGCCAGGGGGGCCATCAGCATTTT. This sequence encodes CASSQGGHQHF.

This clone was detected once. The V and J genes are TRBV2 and TRBJ1-2, with D hard to call. CDR3 length: 16 residues. Between the trimmed V and J ends, which lost 5 bases and 2 bases, there was a span of 18 bases. Germline CDR1 and CDR2: SNHLY and FYNNEI. CDR3 nucleotides: TGTGCCAGCAGTAACCTTAGGCAGGCTGAAAACTATGGCTACACCTTC. It is translated as CASSNLRQAENYGYTF.

The chain uses TRBV28 and TRBJ1-1; D unclear. The CDR3 runs to 14 residues. Between the trimmed V and J ends, which lost 6 bases and 0 bases, there was a span of 11 bases. Germline CDR1 MDHEN, CDR2 SYDVKM. The CDR3, as DNA: TGTGCCAGCAGAGGAGGGAACATGAACACTGAAGCTTTCTTT. Translation gives CASRGGNMNTEAFF.

This sequence joins TRBV6-1 and TRBJ2-7; 11 positions agree with TRBD1. The trim removed 6 bases at V and 2 bases at J, leaving 6 bases unmatched. Per the germline V gene, CDR1 is MNHNS and CDR2 is SASEGT. The CDR3 totals 15 residues. The CDR3 spells CASSRDRGGPYEQYF. DNA of the CDR3: TGTGCCAGCAGCCGGGACAGGGGGGGACCCTACGAGCAGTACTTC.

The rearrangement joins TRBV4-1 to TRBJ1-5, with D possibly matching TRBD1 (6 bases). V shed 2 bases and J shed 2 bases, with 7 bases lying between them. CDR1 is MGHRA, CDR2 YSYEKL, per germline. CDR3 length: 14 residues. The CDR3 here is CASSQRQGNQPQHF. CDR3 sequence (DNA): TGCGCCAGCAGCCAAAGACAGGGCAATCAGCCCCAGCATTTT.

The chain employs TRBV6-1 and TRBJ1-5; 8 bases map to TRBD1. Germline V CDR1 and CDR2: MNHNS, SASEGT. The CDR3 spans 12 residues. Losses at the gene ends were 6 bases for V and 7 bases for J; bases not matched to a gene: 2. The CDR3 loop is CASRTGAQPQHF. CDR3 DNA: TGTGCCAGCAGGACAGGGGCCCAGCCCCAGCATTTT.

The chain combines TRBV29-1 with TRBJ1-2; D remains unclear. Looked up from germline, CDR1 is SQVTM and CDR2 is ANQGSEA. V lost 2 bases and J 4 bases, leaving 17 bases between the germline ends. The CDR3 loop spans 15 amino acids. The CDR3 sequence is CSVEFLGERGYGYTF. DNA of the CDR3: TGCAGCGTTGAATTTCTCGGGGAGCGTGGCTATGGCTACACCTTC. Drawing the rest from reference TRBV29-1 and TRBJ1-2, the complete variable domain is SAVISQKPSRDICQRGTSLTIQCQVDSQVTMMFWYRQQPGQSLTLIATANQGSEATYESGFVIDKFPISRPNLTFSTLTVSNMSPEDSSIYLCSVEFLGERGYGYTFGSGTRLTVV.

The chain recombines TRBV28 with TRBJ2-3, with D maybe TRBD1 (5 bases). This CDR3 is 14 amino acids long. CDR1 is MDHEN and CDR2 is SYDVKM in the germline V gene. Trimming took off 4 bases at V and 1 base at J, with 9 bases between the two ends. As DNA, the CDR3 is TGTGCCAGCAGTTGGACAACCGGCACAGATACGCAGTATTTT. It codes for CASSWTTGTDTQYF.

V usage is TRBV30 and J usage is TRBJ2-5; D gene uncertain. Germline V lookup: CDR1 GTSNPN, CDR2 SVGIG (reference sequence). CDR3 length: 13 amino acids. V was shortened by 0 bases and J by 2 bases, with 7 bases between the two germline ends. The CDR3 loop reads CAWSVRSQETQYF. CDR3 DNA sequence: TGTGCCTGGAGTGTGAGGAGTCAAGAGACCCAGTACTTC.

This chain joins TRBV5-1 and TRBJ2-1, with 7 bases aligning to TRBD1. This CDR3 is built from 15 residues. V shed 0 bases, J shed 2 bases, and the junction held 2 bases outside the gene matches. From germline, CDR1 is SGHRS and CDR2 YFSETQ. The CDR3 protein is CASSLVTGTYNEQFF. DNA for the CDR3: TGCGCCAGCAGCTTGGTGACAGGGACCTACAATGAGCAGTTCTTC.

The chain has TRBV5-4 and TRBJ2-7, with D tentatively TRBD2 (6 bases). The CDR3 consists of 16 residues. V shed 1 base and J shed 0 bases, with 14 bases lying between them. In germline, CDR1 is SGHNT, CDR2 YYREEE (reference sequence). In DNA form, the CDR3 reads TGTGCCAGCAGCTTGAAGGCAGCCGGGAGCTCCTACGAGCAGTACTTC. It yields the protein CASSLKAAGSSYEQYF.

The J gene is TRBJ1-4, the V gene TRBV30; TRBD1 is a possible D gene (5 bases). CDR3 length: 13 residues. Germline assignment: CDR1 GTSNPN and CDR2 SVGIG (reference sequence). Trimming pared 4 bases from V and 6 bases from J, leaving 12 bases between. CDR3 nucleotide sequence: TGTGCCTGGACGGGGGGATCAGATGAAAAACTGTTTTTT. Translating it yields CAWTGGSDEKLFF.

The chain recombines TRBV25-1 with TRBJ1-1, with D perhaps matching TRBD1 (5 bases). CDR1 and CDR2 (germline): MGHDK, SYGVNS. The CDR3 consists of 15 residues. Trimming shortened V by 1 base and J by 4 bases, and 13 bases separated the two germline ends. CDR3 sequence reads: CASSESPPGGTEAFF. The CDR3 nucleotides read TGTGCCAGCAGTGAATCCCCACCGGGGGGCACTGAAGCTTTCTTT. Full variable domain (rest looked up from reference TRBV25-1 and TRBJ1-1): EADIYQTPRYLVIGTGKKITLECSQTMGHDKMYWYQQDPGMELHLIHYSYGVNSTEKGDLSSESTVSRIRTEHFPLTLESARPSHTSQYLCASSESPPGGTEAFFGQGTRLTVV.

V and J are TRBV4-2 and TRBJ2-5; 8 nucleotides align to TRBD2. From germline, CDR1 is LGHNA and CDR2 YNFKEQ. Trimming cost V 1 base and J 1 base; bases outside gene matches: 8. The CDR3 runs to 17 residues. The chain's CDR3 is CASSQVRGGTSQETQYF. For the CDR3, the DNA is TGTGCCAGCAGCCAAGTCCGGGGGGGGACAAGCCAAGAGACCCAGTACTTC.

This clone has only one observation. The chain has TRBV9 and TRBJ2-3; unclear D gene. CDR1 and CDR2 from the germline V gene are SGDLS and YYNGEE. Deletions cut 2 bases from V and 1 base from J, with 8 bases between. The CDR3 has 14 residues. This CDR3 is CASSVPERTDTQYF. DNA for the CDR3: TGTGCCAGCAGCGTGCCGGAGCGCACAGATACGCAGTATTTT.

J is TRBJ1-1 and V is TRBV6-1; the D is unclear. The CDR3 extends over 13 amino acids. V gave up 10 bases and J gave up 0 bases, with 12 bases separating them. CDR1 and CDR2 (germline): MNHNS, SASEGT. DNA of the CDR3: TGTGCCATACGACAAAACTTGAACACTGAAGCTTTCTTT. This codes for CAIRQNLNTEAFF.

The genes are TRBV29-1 and TRBJ2-1; 7 bases line up with TRBD1. The CDR3 consists of 15 residues. In germline, CDR1 is SQVTM, CDR2 ANQGSEA. V shed 3 bases and J 7 bases; nucleotides not matched to a gene: 12. CDR3 in DNA: TGCAGCGTTGACCCTGGACAGGCCTTCTTAAATGAGCAGTTCTTC. This translates into CSVDPGQAFLNEQFF.

This clone was observed a single time. V is TRBV6-5 and J is TRBJ1-2; no clear D. CDR3 length: 15 residues. In germline, CDR1 is MNHEY, CDR2 SVGAGI. Trimming shortened V by 2 bases and J by 5 bases, and 15 bases separated the two germline ends. The CDR3 reads CASSYEADGDYGYTF. The CDR3 region has the DNA TGTGCCAGCAGTTACGAAGCGGACGGGGATTATGGCTACACCTTC.

The CDR3 bases are TGTGCCATCAGTAGTACAGGGGGCGCCGGCTACGAGCAGTACTTC. Amino acids: CAISSTGGAGYEQYF. The V call is TRBV10-3, the J call TRBJ2-7; 9 bases line up with TRBD1. The J segment lost 3 bases and the V segment lost 5 bases, leaving 8 bases of the junction unmatched. CDR1 and CDR2 from the germline V gene are ENHRY and SYGVKD. The CDR3 sequence is 15 residues long.